This TCR beta chain was identified during a study of shared clonotypes between healthy human individuals. Study-level findings and limits: Sequencing depth was expected to influence donor clonotype sharing. A reduction in generation probabilities was seen for non-shared clonotypes relative to those shared by all four donors. In the sorted subsets, rarefaction showed sequencing was incomplete despite large depth.

Worth noting for this clone: Its antigen is not known.

Measured with immunoSEQ multiplex PCR; TCRdb has only the in-frame clones, and not every one. The sample yields 800,000 or so clones, 96% seen once. Trimming took off 6 bases at V and 5 bases at J, with 20 bases between the two ends. From germline, CDR1 is LNHDA and CDR2 SQIVND (reference sequence). The CDR3 is made up of 15 amino acids. Positively selected for CCR7, the CD45RO-negative cells used as naive CD8 cells excluded terminally differentiated effector memory CD45RA+ cells. Sample: naive CD8+ T cells sorted from blood. The rearrangement links TRBV19 to TRBJ2-7; D perhaps matches TRBD1 (6 bases). The TCR originated in a man younger than 40 in good health. The CDR3 DNA reads as TGTGCCAGTAGCATGGGGTTTCGGCAGGGGCACGAGCAGTACTTC. Translation: CASSMGFRQGHEQYF.